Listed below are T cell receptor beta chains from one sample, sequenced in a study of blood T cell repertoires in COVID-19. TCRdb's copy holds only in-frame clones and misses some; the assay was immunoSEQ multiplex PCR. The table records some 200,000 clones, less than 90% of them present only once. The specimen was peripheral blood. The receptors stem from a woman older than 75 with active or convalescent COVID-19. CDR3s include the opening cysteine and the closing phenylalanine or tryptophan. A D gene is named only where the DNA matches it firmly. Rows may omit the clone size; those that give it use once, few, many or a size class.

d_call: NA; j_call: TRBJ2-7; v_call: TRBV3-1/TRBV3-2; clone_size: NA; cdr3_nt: TGTGCCAGCAGCCTTCGGGGGACCTACGAGCAGTACTTC; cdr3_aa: CASSLRGTYEQYF
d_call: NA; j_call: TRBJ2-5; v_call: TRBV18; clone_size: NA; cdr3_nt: TGTGCCAGCTCACCACAGGGGTTGGCGGAGACCCAGTACTTC; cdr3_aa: CASSPQGLAETQYF
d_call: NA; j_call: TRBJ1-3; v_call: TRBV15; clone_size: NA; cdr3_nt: TGTGCCACCAGCAGAGAGGTGGCAGGGATTGGAAACACCATATATTTT; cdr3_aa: CATSREVAGIGNTIYF
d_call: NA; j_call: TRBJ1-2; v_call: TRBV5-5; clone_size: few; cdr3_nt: TGTGCCAGCAGGAGGGATAACTATGGCTACACCTTC; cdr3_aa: CASRRDNYGYTF
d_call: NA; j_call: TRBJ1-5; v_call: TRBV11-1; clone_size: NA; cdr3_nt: TGTGCCAGCAGCTTCTCTAGCAATCAGCCCCAGCATTTT; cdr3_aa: CASSFSSNQPQHF
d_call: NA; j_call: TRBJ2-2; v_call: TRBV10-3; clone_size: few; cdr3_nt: TGTGCCATCGTCGCTAGTTTAACAGGGGCGGGAATTGGCGGGGAGCTGTTTTTT; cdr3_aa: CAIVASLTGAGIGGELFF
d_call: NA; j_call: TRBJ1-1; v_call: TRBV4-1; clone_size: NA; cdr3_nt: TGCGCCAGCAGCCAAGAAGGGGGATCGATTGAAGCTTTCTTT; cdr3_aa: CASSQEGGSIEAFF
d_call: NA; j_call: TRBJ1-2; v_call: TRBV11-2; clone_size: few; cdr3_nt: TGTGCCAGCAGCTCACTCGTATCAGGGGCGGCCTACTATGGCTACACCTTC; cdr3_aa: CASSSLVSGAAYYGYTF
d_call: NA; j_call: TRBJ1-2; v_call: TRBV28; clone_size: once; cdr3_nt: TGTGCCAGCAGTTTAGCGGGAGGGCTTAACTATGGCTACACCTTC; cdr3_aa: CASSLAGGLNYGYTF
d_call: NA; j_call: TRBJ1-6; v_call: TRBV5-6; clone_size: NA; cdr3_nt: TGTGCCAGCACCTGGGGCAGGGGAAACTATAATTCACCCCTCCACTTT; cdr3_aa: CASTWGRGNYNSPLHF
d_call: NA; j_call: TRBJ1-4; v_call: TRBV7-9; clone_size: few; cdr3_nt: TGTGCCAGCAGCCTGCTAGGTAATGAAAAACTGTTTTTT; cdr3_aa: CASSLLGNEKLFF
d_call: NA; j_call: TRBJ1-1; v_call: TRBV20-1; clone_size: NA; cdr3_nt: TGCAGTGCACCCGACAGGTTAAAAGCTTTCTTT; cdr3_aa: CSAPDRLKAFF
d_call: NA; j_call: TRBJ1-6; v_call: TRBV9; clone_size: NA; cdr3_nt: TGTGCCAGCAGCGCAGCCTCGGAGGATTCACCCCTCCACTTT; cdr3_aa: CASSAASEDSPLHF
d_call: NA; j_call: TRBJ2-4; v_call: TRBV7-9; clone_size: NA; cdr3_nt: TGTGCCAGCAGCTGGGGAGAGGGTCCTCAGAACATTCAGTACTTC; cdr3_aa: CASSWGEGPQNIQYF
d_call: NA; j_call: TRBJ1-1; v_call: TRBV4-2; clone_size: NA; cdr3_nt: TGTGCCAGCAGCCAAGATTGGACAGTAAGCACTGAAGCTTTCTTT; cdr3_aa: CASSQDWTVSTEAFF
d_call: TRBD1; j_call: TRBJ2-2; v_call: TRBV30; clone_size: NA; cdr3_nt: TGTGCCTGTATGACAGGGTCGATCACCGGGGAGCTGTTTTTT; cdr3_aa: CACMTGSITGELFF
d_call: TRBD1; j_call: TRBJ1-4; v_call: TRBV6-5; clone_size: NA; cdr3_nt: TGTGCCAGCAGTTACTCGACAGGGGGGGATGAAAAACTGTTTTTT; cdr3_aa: CASSYSTGGDEKLFF
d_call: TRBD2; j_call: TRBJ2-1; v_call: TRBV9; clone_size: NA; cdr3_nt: TGTGCCAGCAGCGTAGAAGCGGGAAGTTACAATGAGCAGTTCTTC; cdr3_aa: CASSVEAGSYNEQFF
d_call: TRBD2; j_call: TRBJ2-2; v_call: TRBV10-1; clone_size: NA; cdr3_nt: TGCGCCAGCAACGACGTGGTCGGGGAGGGTGACACCGGGGAGCTGTTTTTT; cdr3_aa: CASNDVVGEGDTGELFF
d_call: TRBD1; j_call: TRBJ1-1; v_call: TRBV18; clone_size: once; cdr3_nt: TGTGCCAGCTCACCACGAAGGACAGGGGGGATGAACACTGAAGCTTTCTTT; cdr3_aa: CASSPRRTGGMNTEAFF
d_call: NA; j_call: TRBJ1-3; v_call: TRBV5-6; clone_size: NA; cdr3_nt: TGTGCCAGCAGCCCCCAGGGGCCAGTTCGGGGTGGCACCATATATTTT; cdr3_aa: CASSPQGPVRGGTIYF
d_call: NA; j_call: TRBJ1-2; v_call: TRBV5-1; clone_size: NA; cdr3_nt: TGCGCCAGCAGCTTGTGGGGGCGCGATGGCTACACCTTC; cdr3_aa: CASSLWGRDGYTF
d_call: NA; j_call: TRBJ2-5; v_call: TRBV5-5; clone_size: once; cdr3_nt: TGTGCCAGCAGCTTGGTTCTACTAGTCGCAGAGACCCAGTACTTC; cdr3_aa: CASSLVLLVAETQYF
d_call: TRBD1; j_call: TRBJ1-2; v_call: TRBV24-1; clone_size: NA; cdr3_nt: TGTGCCACCATGGGGACAGGGGGCGACTATGGCTACACCTTC; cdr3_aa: CATMGTGGDYGYTF
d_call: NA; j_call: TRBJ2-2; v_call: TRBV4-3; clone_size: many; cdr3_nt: TGCGCCAGCAGCCAAGATGAGAAGCAGGGCGAGAACACCGGGGAGCTGTTTTTT; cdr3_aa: CASSQDEKQGENTGELFF
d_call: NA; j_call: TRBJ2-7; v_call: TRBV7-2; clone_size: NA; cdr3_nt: TGTGCCAGCAGCTTAGGGGCTCGGTCTCTATACTTC; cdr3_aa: CASSLGARSLYF
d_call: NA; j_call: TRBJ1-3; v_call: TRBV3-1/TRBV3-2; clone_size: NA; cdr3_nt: TGTGCCAGCAGCCAAGTGTCGGGAAACACCATATATTTT; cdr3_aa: CASSQVSGNTIYF
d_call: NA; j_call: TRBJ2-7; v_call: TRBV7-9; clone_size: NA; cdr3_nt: TGTGCCAGCAGCTTGGACAGACGATACGAGCAGTACTTC; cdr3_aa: CASSLDRRYEQYF
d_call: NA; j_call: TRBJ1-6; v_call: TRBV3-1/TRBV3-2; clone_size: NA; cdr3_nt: TGTGCCAGCAGCCAGGCAGGCCTGAATTCACCCCTCCACTTT; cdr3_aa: CASSQAGLNSPLHF
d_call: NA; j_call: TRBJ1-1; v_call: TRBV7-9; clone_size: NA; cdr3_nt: TGTGCCAGCAGCTCTTCTCTGATGTGGGACAATGGGTATGAAGCTTTCTTT; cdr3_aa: CASSSSLMWDNGYEAFF
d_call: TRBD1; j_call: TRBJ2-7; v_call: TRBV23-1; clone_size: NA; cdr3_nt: TGCGCCAGCAGTCATTCTGGGACAGGTTATTCCTACGAGCAGTACTTC; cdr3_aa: CASSHSGTGYSYEQYF
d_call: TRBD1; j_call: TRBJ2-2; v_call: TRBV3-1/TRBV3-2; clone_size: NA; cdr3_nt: TGTGCCAGCAGCCAAGATTGGCAGGGGGCCGGGGAGCTGTTTTTT; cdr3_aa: CASSQDWQGAGELFF
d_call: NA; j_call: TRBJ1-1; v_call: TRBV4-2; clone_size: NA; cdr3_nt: TGTGCCAGCTGCAAGGTCCAGGGAGGCACTGAAGCTTTCTTT; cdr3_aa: CASCKVQGGTEAFF
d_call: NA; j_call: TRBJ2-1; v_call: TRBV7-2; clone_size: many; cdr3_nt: TGTGCCAGCAGCTTAGCGAGGTACAATGAGCAGTTCTTC; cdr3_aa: CASSLARYNEQFF
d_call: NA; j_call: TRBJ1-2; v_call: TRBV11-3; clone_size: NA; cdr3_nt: TGTGCCAGCAGTCGGCAGGGGTTTGGCTACACCTTC; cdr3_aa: CASSRQGFGYTF
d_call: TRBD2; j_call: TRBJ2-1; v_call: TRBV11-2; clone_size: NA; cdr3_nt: TGTGCCAGCAGCTCTCGGACTAGCGGGAGACATGAGCAGTTCTTC; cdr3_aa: CASSSRTSGRHEQFF
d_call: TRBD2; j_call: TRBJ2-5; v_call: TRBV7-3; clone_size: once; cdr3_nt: TGTGCCAGCCGGCGGGAGGGCCAAGAGACCCAGTACTTC; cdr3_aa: CASRREGQETQYF
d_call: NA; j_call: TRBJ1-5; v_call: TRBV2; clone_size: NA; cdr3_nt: TGTGCCAGCAGTGACAGGGTCTATAATCAGCCCCAGCATTTT; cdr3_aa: CASSDRVYNQPQHF
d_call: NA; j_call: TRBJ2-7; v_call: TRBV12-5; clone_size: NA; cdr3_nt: TGTGCTAGTGGTTTGGCCAGGGGCGAGCAGTACTTC; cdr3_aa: CASGLARGEQYF
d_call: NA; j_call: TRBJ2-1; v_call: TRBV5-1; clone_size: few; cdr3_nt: TGCGCCAGCAGCGGGGGTAGGACAGCCACAGGGGAGCAGTTCTTC; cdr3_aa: CASSGGRTATGEQFF
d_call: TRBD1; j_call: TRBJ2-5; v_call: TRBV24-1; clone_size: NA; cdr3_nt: TGTGCCACCTCGACAGGGGGCCAAGAGACCCAGTACTTC; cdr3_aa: CATSTGGQETQYF
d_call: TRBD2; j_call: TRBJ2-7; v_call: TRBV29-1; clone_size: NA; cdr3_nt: TGCAGCGTTGGCGGGGGGGCGGTTGAGCAGTACTTC; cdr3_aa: CSVGGGAVEQYF
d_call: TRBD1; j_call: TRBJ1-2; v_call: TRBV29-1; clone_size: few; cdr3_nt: TGCAGCGCTCAGAAAGACAGGGGGCCGACAAATTTGTATGGCTACACCTTC; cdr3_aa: CSAQKDRGPTNLYGYTF
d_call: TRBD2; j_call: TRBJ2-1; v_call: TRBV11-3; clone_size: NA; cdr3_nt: TGTGCCAGCAGCCAACGACTAGCGGGGGGAAAAAATGAGCAGTTCTTC; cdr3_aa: CASSQRLAGGKNEQFF
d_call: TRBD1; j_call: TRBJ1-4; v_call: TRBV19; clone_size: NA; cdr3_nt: TGTGCCAGTAGTACCCGAACAGGGGGGAGTGAAAAACTGTTTTTT; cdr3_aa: CASSTRTGGSEKLFF
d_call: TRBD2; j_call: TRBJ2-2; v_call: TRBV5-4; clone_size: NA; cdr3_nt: TGTGCCAGCAGCTTCGGGGAGGGGTCCACCGGGGAGCTGTTTTTT; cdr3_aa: CASSFGEGSTGELFF
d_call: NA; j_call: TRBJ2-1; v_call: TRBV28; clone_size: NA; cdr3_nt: TGTGCCAGCAGCCTGGACCGGGGATACGAGCAGTTCTTC; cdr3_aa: CASSLDRGYEQFF
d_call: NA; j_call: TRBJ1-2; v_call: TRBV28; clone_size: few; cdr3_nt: TGTGCCAGCACAGGGAATGACTATGGCTACACCTTC; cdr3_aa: CASTGNDYGYTF
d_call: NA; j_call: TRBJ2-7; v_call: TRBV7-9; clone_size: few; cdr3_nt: TGTGCCAGCAGCTATACCCCAGGCGAGCAGTACTTC; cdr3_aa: CASSYTPGEQYF
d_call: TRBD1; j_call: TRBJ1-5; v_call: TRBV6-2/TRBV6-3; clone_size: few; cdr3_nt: TGTGCCAGCAGTTCCGGGACAGGGAGGTTAGTTGGCAATCAGCCCCAGCATTTT; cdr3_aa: CASSSGTGRLVGNQPQHF
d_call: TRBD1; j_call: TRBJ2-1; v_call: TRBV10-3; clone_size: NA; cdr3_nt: TGTGCCATCAGATCCGGGACAGGGAGAAACAATGAGCAGTTCTTC; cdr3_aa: CAIRSGTGRNNEQFF
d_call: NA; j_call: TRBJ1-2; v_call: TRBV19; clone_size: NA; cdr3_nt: TGTGCCAGTAGTATAGTGTGGGACACCAACTATGGCTACACCTTC; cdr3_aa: CASSIVWDTNYGYTF
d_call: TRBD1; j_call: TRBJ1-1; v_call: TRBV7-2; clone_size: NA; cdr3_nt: TGTGCCAGCGGATGGGACAGGGCGGTGATGAACACTGAAGCTTTCTTT; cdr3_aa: CASGWDRAVMNTEAFF
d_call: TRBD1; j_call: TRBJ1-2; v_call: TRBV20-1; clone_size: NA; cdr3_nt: TGCAGTGCGCGGACAGGGTTGGGCTACACCTTC; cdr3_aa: CSARTGLGYTF
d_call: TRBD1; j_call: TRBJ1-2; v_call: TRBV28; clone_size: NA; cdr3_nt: TGTGCCAGCAGTCCCGGGACAGGGAGCTATGGCTACACCTTC; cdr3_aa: CASSPGTGSYGYTF
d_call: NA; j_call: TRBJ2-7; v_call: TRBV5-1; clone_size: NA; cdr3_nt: TGCGCCAGCAGCCTCCAGACGGGAATGAGCTCCTACGAGCAGTACTTC; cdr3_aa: CASSLQTGMSSYEQYF
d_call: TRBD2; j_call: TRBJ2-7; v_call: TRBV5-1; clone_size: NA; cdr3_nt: TGCGCCAGCAGCTTGGGACTAGCGGGAGGCACCTCCTACGAGCAGTACTTC; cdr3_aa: CASSLGLAGGTSYEQYF
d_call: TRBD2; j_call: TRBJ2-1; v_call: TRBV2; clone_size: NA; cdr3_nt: TGTGCCAGCCCCATGATTAGAGCGGGGGGGCGTGGGAATGAGCAGTTCTTC; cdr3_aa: CASPMIRAGGRGNEQFF
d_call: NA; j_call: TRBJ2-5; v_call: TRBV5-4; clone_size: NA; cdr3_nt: TGTGCCAGCAGCGGGAAGGCGTCAGGGCAGAAAGAGACCCAGTACTTC; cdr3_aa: CASSGKASGQKETQYF
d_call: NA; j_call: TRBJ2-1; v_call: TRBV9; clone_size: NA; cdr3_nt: TGTGCCAGCAGCGTCGGGGGTAACTTAAACAATGAGCAGTTCTTC; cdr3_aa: CASSVGGNLNNEQFF